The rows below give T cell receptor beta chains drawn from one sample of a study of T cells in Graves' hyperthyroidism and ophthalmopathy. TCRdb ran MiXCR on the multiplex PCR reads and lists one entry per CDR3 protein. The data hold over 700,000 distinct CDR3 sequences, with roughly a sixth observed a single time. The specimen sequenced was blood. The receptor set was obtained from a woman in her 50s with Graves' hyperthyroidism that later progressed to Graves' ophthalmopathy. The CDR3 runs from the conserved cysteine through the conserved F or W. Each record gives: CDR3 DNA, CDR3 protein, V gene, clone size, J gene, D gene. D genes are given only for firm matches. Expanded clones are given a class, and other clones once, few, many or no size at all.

CDR3 DNA: TGTGCCAGCAGCTTCGCTCAGGACTATGGCTACACCTTC; CDR3 protein: CASSFAQDYGYTF; V gene: TRBV11-2; clone size: many; J gene: TRBJ1-2; D gene: -
CDR3 DNA: TGTGCCAGCAGTTACTCGTTACAGGGTAATCAGCCCCAGCATTTT; CDR3 protein: CASSYSLQGNQPQHF; V gene: TRBV6-5; clone size: many; J gene: TRBJ1-5; D gene: -
CDR3 DNA: TGTGCCAGCAGCACCATGGGAGGGGAGACCCAGTACTTC; CDR3 protein: CASSTMGGETQYF; V gene: TRBV5-5; clone size: few; J gene: TRBJ2-5; D gene: TRBD2
CDR3 DNA: TGTGCCACCAGTGCCCCCGGGACACGAGCAAGCGAGACCCAGTACTTC; CDR3 protein: CATSAPGTRASETQYF; V gene: TRBV24-1; clone size: few; J gene: TRBJ2-5; D gene: -
CDR3 DNA: TGTGCCAGCAGCTTAGACGGTAGGCCCCAGCATTTT; CDR3 protein: CASSLDGRPQHF; V gene: TRBV12-3/TRBV12-4; clone size: -; J gene: TRBJ1-5; D gene: -
CDR3 DNA: TGTGCCAGCAGTTACGGGAACCCCAGCGGGGAGCTGTTTTTT; CDR3 protein: CASSYGNPSGELFF; V gene: TRBV6-5; clone size: -; J gene: TRBJ2-2; D gene: -
CDR3 DNA: TGTGCCAGCAGGGCCGGGACAGGCAACACTGAAGCTTTCTTT; CDR3 protein: CASRAGTGNTEAFF; V gene: TRBV7-6; clone size: -; J gene: TRBJ1-1; D gene: TRBD1
CDR3 DNA: TGCGCCAGCAGCTCGGGGGGGGACATTTTTTATGGTGAAGCTTTCTTT; CDR3 protein: CASSSGGDIFYGEAFF; V gene: TRBV5-1; clone size: -; J gene: TRBJ1-1; D gene: -
CDR3 DNA: TGTGCCAGCACCGAGGCCCCGCAAGAGACCCAGTACTTC; CDR3 protein: CASTEAPQETQYF; V gene: TRBV5-4; clone size: -; J gene: TRBJ2-5; D gene: -
CDR3 DNA: TGCAGTGCTACGTCTAGCGGGGGGCCGCGCTCCTACAATGAGCAGTTCTTC; CDR3 protein: CSATSSGGPRSYNEQFF; V gene: TRBV20-1; clone size: few; J gene: TRBJ2-1; D gene: TRBD2
CDR3 DNA: TGCAGTGTAATCGAAGGGCAGGGGGTATCCTACGAGCAGTACTTC; CDR3 protein: CSVIEGQGVSYEQYF; V gene: TRBV20-1; clone size: -; J gene: TRBJ2-7; D gene: TRBD1
CDR3 DNA: TGTGCCAGCAGCCGGGAAAATCAGCCCCAGCATTTT; CDR3 protein: CASSRENQPQHF; V gene: TRBV5-6; clone size: many; J gene: TRBJ1-5; D gene: -
CDR3 DNA: TGCGCCAGCAGCTTGGGTCGCGGGGGTCGGATCCAAGAGACCCAGTACTTC; CDR3 protein: CASSLGRGGRIQETQYF; V gene: TRBV5-1; clone size: -; J gene: TRBJ2-5; D gene: TRBD2
CDR3 DNA: TGCAGCGTTCGAAACACTGAAGCTTTCTTT; CDR3 protein: CSVRNTEAFF; V gene: TRBV29-1; clone size: many; J gene: TRBJ1-1; D gene: -
CDR3 DNA: TGTGCCAGCAATCGACGGGAGGGCACTGAAGCTTTCTTT; CDR3 protein: CASNRREGTEAFF; V gene: TRBV12-3/TRBV12-4; clone size: -; J gene: TRBJ1-1; D gene: -
CDR3 DNA: TGTGCCAGCATCTGGGCTGGGACCGGCAATGAAAAACTGTTTTTT; CDR3 protein: CASIWAGTGNEKLFF; V gene: TRBV5-5; clone size: -; J gene: TRBJ1-4; D gene: -
CDR3 DNA: TGTGCCACCAGCAGTGGACTAGCGGGTACTCCCCAGTACTTC; CDR3 protein: CATSSGLAGTPQYF; V gene: TRBV15; clone size: many; J gene: TRBJ2-5; D gene: TRBD2
CDR3 DNA: TGTGCCAGCAGCTCTCTGGGGGGATACACAGGTACGCAGTATTTT; CDR3 protein: CASSSLGGYTGTQYF; V gene: TRBV9; clone size: few; J gene: TRBJ2-3; D gene: -
CDR3 DNA: TGCGCCAGCAGTGAGGGGCGAAGGGACTATGGCTACACCTTC; CDR3 protein: CASSEGRRDYGYTF; V gene: TRBV10-2; clone size: few; J gene: TRBJ1-2; D gene: -
CDR3 DNA: TGTGCCAGCAGCTCGCTCGGGGGTAAGAACACTGAAGCTTTCTTT; CDR3 protein: CASSSLGGKNTEAFF; V gene: TRBV7-8; clone size: many; J gene: TRBJ1-1; D gene: -
CDR3 DNA: TGTGCCAGCAGTGAAGCCGGGGCAGAAACTAACTATGGCTACACCTTC; CDR3 protein: CASSEAGAETNYGYTF; V gene: TRBV6-1; clone size: -; J gene: TRBJ1-2; D gene: -
CDR3 DNA: TGTGCCAGCAGTGAAGCGCTTGAGCGGAGCACAGATACGCAGTATTTT; CDR3 protein: CASSEALERSTDTQYF; V gene: TRBV2; clone size: many; J gene: TRBJ2-3; D gene: -
CDR3 DNA: TGTGCCAGCAGCCAGAGCACTGAAGCTTTCTTT; CDR3 protein: CASSQSTEAFF; V gene: TRBV3-1; clone size: many; J gene: TRBJ1-1; D gene: -
CDR3 DNA: TGTGCCTGGATGGACAGTTTAAACTATGGCTACACCTTC; CDR3 protein: CAWMDSLNYGYTF; V gene: TRBV30; clone size: -; J gene: TRBJ1-2; D gene: -
CDR3 DNA: TGTGCCAGCAGCCAAGATTGGGGGAGTGGTGGCTACACCTTC; CDR3 protein: CASSQDWGSGGYTF; V gene: TRBV3-1; clone size: many; J gene: TRBJ1-2; D gene: -
CDR3 DNA: TGTGCCAGCAGCGCCTCAGAGGAGGGGGTTACGCAGTATTTT; CDR3 protein: CASSASEEGVTQYF; V gene: TRBV5-4; clone size: -; J gene: TRBJ2-3; D gene: -
CDR3 DNA: TGTGCCAGCAGTTTAGCGGGGCGGAGCTCTGGAAACACCATATATTTT; CDR3 protein: CASSLAGRSSGNTIYF; V gene: TRBV12-3/TRBV12-4; clone size: -; J gene: TRBJ1-3; D gene: -
CDR3 DNA: TGCAGCGTAACAGGGGTGAACACTGAAGCTTTCTTT; CDR3 protein: CSVTGVNTEAFF; V gene: TRBV29-1; clone size: few; J gene: TRBJ1-1; D gene: TRBD1
CDR3 DNA: TGTGCCAGCAGCCGACAGGGCGCGAACACCGGGGAGCTGTTTTTT; CDR3 protein: CASSRQGANTGELFF; V gene: TRBV12-3/TRBV12-4; clone size: many; J gene: TRBJ2-2; D gene: TRBD1
CDR3 DNA: TGTGCTAGTGGTTTTCGACTAGAGGGAGATACGCAGTATTTT; CDR3 protein: CASGFRLEGDTQYF; V gene: TRBV12-5; clone size: few; J gene: TRBJ2-3; D gene: -
CDR3 DNA: TGCGCCAGCAGCAAAAGCCCTACTAGCGGTAAACAAGAGACCCAGTACTTC; CDR3 protein: CASSKSPTSGKQETQYF; V gene: TRBV4-1; clone size: once; J gene: TRBJ2-5; D gene: TRBD2
CDR3 DNA: TGCGCCAGCAGCTTGGACGCAGGGCTGTCCATGAACACTGAAGCTTTCTTT; CDR3 protein: CASSLDAGLSMNTEAFF; V gene: TRBV5-1; clone size: -; J gene: TRBJ1-1; D gene: -
CDR3 DNA: TGTGCCAGCATTACAGGGGAGGAGGAAAAACTGTTTTTT; CDR3 protein: CASITGEEEKLFF; V gene: TRBV3-1; clone size: many; J gene: TRBJ1-4; D gene: TRBD1
CDR3 DNA: TGTGCCAGCAGCTCTCCACGGGCAACTAATGAAAAACTGTTTTTT; CDR3 protein: CASSSPRATNEKLFF; V gene: TRBV11-2; clone size: few; J gene: TRBJ1-4; D gene: -
CDR3 DNA: TGTGCCAGCAGTGAAGCTAGCGGGAGAACCTACGAGCAGTACTTC; CDR3 protein: CASSEASGRTYEQYF; V gene: TRBV6-1; clone size: many; J gene: TRBJ2-7; D gene: TRBD2
CDR3 DNA: TGTGCCAGCAGTTCGTCGAGGGGCGACTGGGAGCAGTTCTTC; CDR3 protein: CASSSSRGDWEQFF; V gene: TRBV27; clone size: few; J gene: TRBJ2-1; D gene: -
CDR3 DNA: TGTGCCACCCTAGGTGCGGTAAGCACCGGGGAGCTGTTTTTT; CDR3 protein: CATLGAVSTGELFF; V gene: TRBV19; clone size: few; J gene: TRBJ2-2; D gene: -
CDR3 DNA: TGTGCCAGCAGCCCTCTAGTTACGGCTGAAGCTTTCTTT; CDR3 protein: CASSPLVTAEAFF; V gene: TRBV11-2; clone size: many; J gene: TRBJ1-1; D gene: -
CDR3 DNA: TGCAGCGTTGAAGGGACAGCAAGGGGGTCTACGCAGTATTTT; CDR3 protein: CSVEGTARGSTQYF; V gene: TRBV29-1; clone size: -; J gene: TRBJ2-3; D gene: -
CDR3 DNA: TGTGCCAGCAGTTTAGAAGACAGCCTCGGGACCCAGTACTTC; CDR3 protein: CASSLEDSLGTQYF; V gene: TRBV12-3/TRBV12-4; clone size: many; J gene: TRBJ2-5; D gene: -
CDR3 DNA: TGTGCCAGCAGCCCATCGGGGGCAGGAGTCTACGAGCAGTACTTC; CDR3 protein: CASSPSGAGVYEQYF; V gene: TRBV5-4; clone size: few; J gene: TRBJ2-7; D gene: -
CDR3 DNA: TGTGCCAGCAGTGGGATGCCAGGGGGTCCTTCTGGCTACACCTTC; CDR3 protein: CASSGMPGGPSGYTF; V gene: TRBV6-1; clone size: few; J gene: TRBJ1-2; D gene: TRBD1
CDR3 DNA: TGTGCCAGCAGCCCGACAGGGGGCATTCTCTATGGCTACACCTTC; CDR3 protein: CASSPTGGILYGYTF; V gene: TRBV3-1; clone size: many; J gene: TRBJ1-2; D gene: TRBD1
CDR3 DNA: TGTGCCAGCAGGAGGGGATTTAATCAGCCCCAGCATTTT; CDR3 protein: CASRRGFNQPQHF; V gene: TRBV2; clone size: many; J gene: TRBJ1-5; D gene: -